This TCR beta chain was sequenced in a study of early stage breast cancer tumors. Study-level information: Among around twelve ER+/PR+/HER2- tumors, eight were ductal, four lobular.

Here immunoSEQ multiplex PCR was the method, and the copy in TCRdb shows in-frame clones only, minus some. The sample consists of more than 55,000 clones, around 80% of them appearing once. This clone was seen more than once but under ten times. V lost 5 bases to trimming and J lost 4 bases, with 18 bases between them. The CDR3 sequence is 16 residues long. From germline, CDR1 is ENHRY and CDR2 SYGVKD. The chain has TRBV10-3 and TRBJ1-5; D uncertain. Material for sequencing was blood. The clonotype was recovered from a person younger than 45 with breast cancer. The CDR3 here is CAISPTSGVGNQPQHF. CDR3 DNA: TGTGCCATCAGTCCAACTAGCGGTGTGGGGAATCAGCCCCAGCATTTT.